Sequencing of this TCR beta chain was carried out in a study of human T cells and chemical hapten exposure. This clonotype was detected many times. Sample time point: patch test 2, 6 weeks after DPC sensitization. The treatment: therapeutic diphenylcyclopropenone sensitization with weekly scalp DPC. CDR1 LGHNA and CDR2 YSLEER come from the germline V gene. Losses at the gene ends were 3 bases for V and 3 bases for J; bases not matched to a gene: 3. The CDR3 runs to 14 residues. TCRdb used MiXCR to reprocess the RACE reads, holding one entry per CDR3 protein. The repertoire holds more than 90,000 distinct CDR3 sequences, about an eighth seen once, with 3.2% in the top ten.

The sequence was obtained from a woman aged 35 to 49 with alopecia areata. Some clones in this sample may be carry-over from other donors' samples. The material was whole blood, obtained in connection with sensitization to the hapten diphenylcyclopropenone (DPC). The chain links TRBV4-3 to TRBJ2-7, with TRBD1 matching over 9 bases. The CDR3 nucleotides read TGCGCCAGCAGCCACCGACAGGGGGGCTACGAGCAGTACTTC. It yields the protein CASSHRQGGYEQYF.